This TCR beta chain is from a study of cytomegalovirus exposure and HLA in healthy donors. With 60 Vbeta and 13 Jbeta primers, the PCR was carried out. Here immunoSEQ multiplex PCR was the method, and the copy in TCRdb shows in-frame clones only, minus some. The profile shows 170,000 or so clones, 65% to 85% of them singletons. Trimming removed 10 bases from V and 4 bases from J, with 13 bases in between. The CDR3 has 13 amino acids. Germline CDR1 SGHVS, CDR2 FNYEAQ. The chain has TRBV7-6 and TRBJ2-2; D might be TRBD2 (6 bases). The receptor was derived from a woman in her fifties or sixties in good health and CMV-seropositive. Sequencing used PBMCs. CDR3 region: CAIQAGSTGELFF. Written as DNA, the CDR3 is TGTGCCATCCAAGCCGGGAGCACCGGGGAGCTGTTTTTT.